Given below is one TCR beta chain in context. Its matching antigen is unknown. The CDR3 regions of TCR beta were amplified from RNA transcripts. A first-round RT-PCR of the TCR CDR3 used the HTBI primer set. A single record per CDR3 protein comes from TCRdb applying MiXCR to the multiplex PCR reads. The sample shows around 720,000 distinct CDR3 sequences, about a third of them seen only once. This entry belongs to a study of T cells in Graves' hyperthyroidism and ophthalmopathy. Study observations and caveats: Ophthalmopathy was distinguished from stable hyperthyroidism by 13 V-J signatures. The blood repertoire included most of the expanded thyroid clonotypes above 0.001.

Trimming removed 6 bases from V and 5 bases from J, with 16 bases in between. CDR3 length: 14 residues. CDR1 and CDR2 from the germline V gene are SGHTA and FQGNSA. Stability of Graves' hyperthyroidism was defined as absent ophthalmopathy progression within 18 months. The chain is built from TRBV7-2 and TRBJ2-5, with D perhaps TRBD1 (6 bases). This TCR came from a woman aged 35 to 49 with Graves' hyperthyroidism. The sequenced sample was blood. For the CDR3, the DNA is TGTGCCAGCAGTTTTATTTGGCAGGGGGAGACCCAGTACTTC. This encodes CASSFIWQGETQYF.